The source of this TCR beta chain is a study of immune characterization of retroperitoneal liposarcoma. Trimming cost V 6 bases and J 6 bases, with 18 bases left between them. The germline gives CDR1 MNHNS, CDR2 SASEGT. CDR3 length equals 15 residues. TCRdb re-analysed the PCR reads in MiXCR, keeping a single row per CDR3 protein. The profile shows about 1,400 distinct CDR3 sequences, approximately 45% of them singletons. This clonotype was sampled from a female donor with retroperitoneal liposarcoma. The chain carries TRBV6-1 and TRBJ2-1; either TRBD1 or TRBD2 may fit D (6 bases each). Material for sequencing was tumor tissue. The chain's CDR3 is CASRYQLAGANEQFF. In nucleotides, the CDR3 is TGTGCCAGCAGGTATCAACTAGCAGGGGCCAATGAGCAGTTCTTC.